This TCR beta chain was documented in a study of blood T cell repertoires in COVID-19. Resolution of symptoms, clearance, or two negative PCRs was present in recovered Cohort 3 donors. The CDR3 runs 18 residues. This table comes from immunoSEQ multiplex PCR, and its TCRdb copy is limited to in-frame clones, with some not included. The sample lists hundreds of thousands of clones; 70% to 90% were seen once. The receptor's source is a woman aged 50 to 65 who had recovered from COVID-19. The specimen sequenced was PBMCs or T cells enriched from blood (not recorded which). The chain links TRBV21-1 to TRBJ2-5; the table assigns TRBD2, which was not confirmed against the DNA. TRBV21-1 corresponds to a pseudogene. The CDR3 loop reads CASSKALRREVDKETQYF. The CDR3 region has the DNA TGTGCCAGCAGCAAAGCGCTGAGGCGGGAGGTTGACAAAGAGACCCAGTACTTC.